These T cell receptor beta chains were read from a single sample in a study of T cell responses to AZD1222 COVID-19 vaccine. Assay: immunoSEQ multiplex PCR; the TCRdb copy retains only in-frame clones and omits some. The data show more than 120,000 clones, 85% to 90% seen once. The input for sequencing was peripheral blood, taken 28 days after the second AZD1222 dose. The source is an adult who received the AZD1222 COVID-19 vaccine. Each CDR3 is given with its conserved first and last residue. The D gene is left open where the match is weak. The size entry is marked missing in some rows and otherwise reads once, few, many or a size class.

j_call | clone_size | v_call | d_call | cdr3_length | cdr3_aa | cdr3_nt
TRBJ2-7 | once | TRBV28 | NA | 14 | CASSPTVGRRAQYF | TGTGCCAGCAGTCCCACTGTTGGCAGGAGGGCACAGTACTTC
TRBJ2-3 | NA | TRBV28 | NA | 15 | CASSQGGASRGTQYF | TGTGCCAGCAGTCAAGGGGGGGCTAGCCGTGGTACGCAGTATTTT
TRBJ2-1 | NA | TRBV14 | NA | 15 | CASRAGGASYNEQFF | TGTGCCAGCAGGGCAGGGGGGGCATCCTACAATGAGCAGTTCTTC
TRBJ1-2 | NA | TRBV4-3 | NA | 14 | CASSQDVQGYGYTF | TGCGCCAGCAGCCAAGATGTACAGGGCTATGGCTACACCTTC
TRBJ2-2 | NA | TRBV7-3 | NA | 18 | CASSLTGVGVTNTGELFF | TGTGCCAGCAGCTTAACAGGAGTGGGAGTAACGAACACCGGGGAGCTGTTTTTT
TRBJ1-5 | NA | TRBV15 | NA | 16 | CATSRDAWQGKGPQHF | TGTGCCACCAGCAGAGATGCGTGGCAGGGCAAGGGGCCCCAGCATTTT
TRBJ1-5 | NA | TRBV6-5 | TRBD1 | 16 | CASSYAGQGVNQPQHF | TGTGCCAGCAGTTACGCTGGACAGGGGGTCAATCAGCCCCAGCATTTT
TRBJ1-6 | NA | TRBV5-1 | TRBD1 | 15 | CASSLGGTGFSPLHF | TGCGCCAGCAGCTTGGGGGGGACAGGTTTTTCACCCCTCCACTTT
TRBJ1-1 | NA | TRBV6-6 | NA | 16 | CASRPEPRDLGTEAFF | TGTGCCAGCAGACCGGAACCGAGAGACTTAGGCACTGAAGCTTTCTTT
TRBJ1-1 | once | TRBV19 | TRBD1 | 16 | CASSSSGTGRTTEAFF | TGTGCCAGTAGTAGCTCCGGGACAGGGCGGACCACTGAAGCTTTCTTT
TRBJ2-7 | few | TRBV12-3/TRBV12-4 | NA | 12 | CASSRSSYEQYF | TGTGCCAGCAGTAGAAGCTCCTACGAGCAGTACTTC
TRBJ2-2 | NA | TRBV5-6 | NA | 14 | CASSLGGITGELFF | TGTGCCAGCAGCTTGGGAGGGATCACCGGGGAGCTGTTTTTT
TRBJ2-2 | NA | TRBV3-1/TRBV3-2 | NA | 15 | CASSQVGRVTGELFF | TGTGCCAGCAGCCAAGTTGGCAGGGTCACCGGGGAGCTGTTTTTT
TRBJ1-1 | NA | TRBV10-3 | NA | 11 | CATSSETEAFF | TGTGCCACCAGTTCTGAGACTGAAGCTTTCTTT
TRBJ2-3 | NA | TRBV19 | NA | 14 | CASSRNQGADTQYF | TGTGCCAGTAGTAGAAACCAAGGGGCAGATACGCAGTATTTT
TRBJ1-5 | NA | TRBV5-4 | TRBD1 | 14 | CASSMDRANQPQHF | TGTGCCAGCAGCATGGACAGGGCGAATCAGCCCCAGCATTTT
TRBJ2-1 | NA | TRBV28 | TRBD1 | 14 | CASTRDRVLHEQFF | TGTGCCAGCACCAGGGACAGGGTTCTACATGAGCAGTTCTTC
TRBJ2-5 | NA | TRBV9 | NA | 15 | CASSVGGTPYETQYF | TGTGCCAGCAGCGTAGGTGGCACCCCGTACGAGACCCAGTACTTC
TRBJ1-6 | NA | TRBV27 | NA | 14 | CASSLPGGSSPLHF | TGTGCCAGCAGCCTGCCCGGGGGCTCTTCACCCCTCCACTTT
TRBJ2-4 | NA | TRBV14 | TRBD1 | 14 | CASSSGTGMVIQYF | TGTGCCAGCAGCTCCGGGACAGGGATGGTCATTCAGTACTTC
TRBJ1-5 | NA | TRBV3-1/TRBV3-2 | NA | 14 | CASSQDLSHQPQHF | TGTGCCAGCAGCCAAGATCTGTCGCATCAGCCCCAGCATTTT
TRBJ2-3 | NA | TRBV6-4 | TRBD1 | 16 | CASSRTSGGSTDTQYF | TGTGCCAGCAGCCGTACTTCAGGGGGTAGCACAGATACGCAGTATTTT
TRBJ2-1 | NA | TRBV3-1/TRBV3-2 | NA | 14 | CASSPASSYNEQFF | TGTGCCAGCAGCCCCGCCAGCTCCTACAATGAGCAGTTCTTC
TRBJ1-1 | NA | TRBV5-1 | NA | 13 | CASSLGDGNEAFF | TGCGCCAGCAGCCTAGGGGACGGGAATGAAGCTTTCTTT
TRBJ2-7 | NA | TRBV29-1 | NA | 12 | CSVEGGGYEQYF | TGCAGCGTTGAAGGCGGAGGGTACGAGCAGTACTTC
TRBJ2-3 | NA | TRBV6-5 | NA | 15 | CASSYSRTSTDTQYF | TGTGCCAGCAGTTACTCGAGGACTAGCACAGATACGCAGTATTTT
TRBJ2-2 | once | TRBV3-1/TRBV3-2 | TRBD1 | 14 | CASRDRGNTGELFF | TGTGCCAGCCGCGACAGGGGAAACACCGGGGAGCTGTTTTTT
TRBJ1-2 | NA | TRBV6-1 | NA | 15 | CASRGVEKDNYGYTF | TGTGCCAGCAGAGGGGTAGAGAAGGATAACTATGGCTACACCTTC
TRBJ2-7 | NA | TRBV20-1 | NA | 10 | CSAMIVEQYF | TGCAGTGCTATGATTGTCGAGCAGTACTTC
TRBJ2-1 | NA | TRBV11-2 | TRBD2 | 17 | CASSLDPGLADHNEQFF | TGTGCCAGCAGCTTAGATCCCGGCCTAGCGGACCACAATGAGCAGTTCTTC
TRBJ1-5 | NA | TRBV18 | NA | 16 | CASSPTEGRRNQPQHF | TGTGCCAGCTCACCCACCGAGGGCAGGCGGAATCAGCCCCAGCATTTT
TRBJ2-2 | NA | TRBV4-1 | NA | 15 | CASSQETANTGELFF | TGCGCCAGCAGCCAAGAGACAGCGAACACCGGGGAGCTGTTTTTT
TRBJ1-5 | NA | TRBV28 | NA | 16 | CASSPRQDYSNQPQHF | TGTGCCAGCAGTCCGCGACAGGACTATAGCAATCAGCCCCAGCATTTT
TRBJ1-3 | NA | TRBV19 | NA | 17 | CASSIVPSRNSGNTIYF | TGTGCCAGTAGTATAGTTCCCAGCCGGAACTCTGGAAACACCATATATTTT
TRBJ1-5 | NA | TRBV5-5 | TRBD1 | 16 | CASSLGGRGSNQPQHF | TGTGCCAGCAGCTTGGGAGGCAGGGGGAGCAATCAGCCCCAGCATTTT
TRBJ1-1 | NA | TRBV11-2 | NA | 15 | CASSPGRGTNTEAFF | TGTGCCAGCAGCCCCGGGAGGGGCACTAACACTGAAGCTTTCTTT
TRBJ1-4 | NA | TRBV10-2 | NA | 15 | CASSESGGGREKLFF | TGCGCCAGCAGTGAGTCCGGCGGCGGGCGGGAAAAACTGTTTTTT
TRBJ2-1 | few | TRBV10-3 | TRBD2 | 14 | CAIQPGLGLNEQFF | TGTGCCATCCAGCCGGGACTAGGCTTGAATGAGCAGTTCTTC
TRBJ2-5 | NA | TRBV5-6 | TRBD1 | 14 | CASSGTGGQETQYF | TGTGCCAGCAGCGGGACAGGGGGACAAGAGACCCAGTACTTC
TRBJ1-2 | NA | TRBV2 | NA | 11 | CASSTEYGYTF | TGTGCCAGCAGTACAGAGTATGGCTACACCTTC